Below are 12 T cell receptor beta chains sequenced from a single sample in a study of T cells expressing NK-cell markers. For each CDR3 protein, TCRdb gives one entry from its re-call of the 5' RACE reads, without DNA. This sample's table has about 170,000 distinct CDR3 sequences. The sample was blood T cells: a sorted CD56 or NKG2C T cell subset, CD4+ or CD8+ T cells, or bulk PBMC T cells (not recorded which). These receptors all stem from a man aged 18-70 years in good health.

This chain joins TRBV5-1 and TRBJ1-1. There are 15 residues in the CDR3. The germline CDR1 and CDR2 sequences are SGHRS and YFSETQ. The CDR3 protein is CASSLASVSNTEAFF.

The V gene is TRBV10-3, the J gene TRBJ1-2; there is no DNA to check the TCRdb D call of TRBD1. The CDR3 sequence is 13 residues long. CDR1 and CDR2 from the germline V gene are ENHRY and SYGVKD. CDR3 amino acids: CAISEDRTTGYTF.

The CDR3 loop is CASSQRIRERGEKLFF. The chain links TRBV4-2 to TRBJ1-4; lacking DNA, the TRBD1 call made by TCRdb goes unchecked. The CDR3 has 16 residues. Germline V gene sequence: CDR1 LGHNA, CDR2 YNFKEQ.

J is TRBJ1-3 and V is TRBV28; TCRdb designates TRBD1, a call that cannot be tested without DNA. The CDR3 sequence is 16 residues long. Germline CDR1 is MDHEN and CDR2 is SYDVKM. The CDR3 sequence: CASSPNREYYGNTIYF.

The chain joins TRBV20-1 to TRBJ2-2; TCRdb's D gene call, TRBD2, goes unchecked for lack of DNA. Germline CDR1 and CDR2: DFQATT and SNEGSKA (reference sequence). The CDR3 loop spans 14 amino acids. CDR3 sequence reads: CSAPDYLNTGELFF.

The V call is TRBV6-2 or TRBV6-3, the J call TRBJ2-2; TCRdb gives TRBD1 as the D gene, but with no DNA this cannot be confirmed. Germline V gives CDR1 MNHEY, CDR2 SVGEGT. The CDR3 contains 16 residues. The CDR3: CASTPLTSGKTGELFF.

The chain has TRBV7-6 and TRBJ2-5; the D gene TCRdb calls, TRBD1, cannot be checked with no DNA. The CDR3 consists of 14 residues. Germline CDR1 and CDR2: SGHVS and FNYEAQ. The CDR3: CASSAPYVSETQYF.

The rearrangement links TRBV20-1 to TRBJ1-4. Germline CDR1 is DFQATT and CDR2 is SNEGSKA (reference sequence). The CDR3 runs to 14 residues. This CDR3 is CSASPGGAGEKLFF.

V gene TRBV9 combines with J gene TRBJ2-4; TCRdb calls TRBD2, which cannot be checked without DNA. The V gene's germline CDR1 is SGDLS and CDR2 YYNGEE. The CDR3 contains 15 residues. The CDR3 loop is CASSDGGVGKNIQYF.

The CDR3 is CASSISRNQPQHF. The chain has TRBV19 and TRBJ1-5. The germline V gene encodes CDR1 LNHDA and CDR2 SQIVND (reference sequence). There are 13 residues in the CDR3. Based on the CDR3 plus reference TRBV19 and TRBJ1-5, the full variable domain is DGGITQSPKYLFRKEGQNVTLSCEQNLNHDAMYWYRQDPGQGLRLIYYSQIVNDFQKGDIAEGYSVSREKKESFPLTVTSAQKNPTAFYLCASSISRNQPQHFGDGTRLSIL.

The V gene is TRBV7-9, the J gene TRBJ2-1; TCRdb returns TRBD1, unconfirmable since there is no DNA. The CDR3 length is 13 residues. The V gene's germline CDR1 is SEHNR and CDR2 FQNEAQ (reference sequence). The CDR3 sequence is CASSFREPHEQFF.

V gene TRBV20-1 combines with J gene TRBJ1-2; the TCRdb call, TRBD1, lacks DNA for checking. CDR1 DFQATT and CDR2 SNEGSKA come from the germline V gene (reference sequence). This CDR3 contains 15 residues. The chain's CDR3 is CSARESWGVLVDYTF.